This T cell receptor beta chain was sequenced during a study of shared clonotypes between healthy human individuals. Every donor, a Caucasian adult, lived in Nashville, Tennessee. Data came from immunoSEQ multiplex PCR; TCRdb stores just in-frame clones and leaves some out. The table shows 2.5 million or so clones, with approximately 94% occurring only once. The CDR3 extends over 13 amino acids. V lost 10 bases and J lost 3, with 15 bases in between. Germline values: CDR1 SEHNR, CDR2 FQNEAQ (reference sequence). The chain recombines TRBV7-9 with TRBJ2-5; D perhaps matches TRBD1 (6 bases). This TCR was sampled from a man younger than 35 in good health. What was sequenced was naive CD4+ T cells sorted from blood. Subset here: CD45RA+ positively selected. Here the CDR3 DNA reads TGTGCCACCCAGGGGACACCTAAAGAGACCCAGTACTTC. Translated: CATQGTPKETQYF.